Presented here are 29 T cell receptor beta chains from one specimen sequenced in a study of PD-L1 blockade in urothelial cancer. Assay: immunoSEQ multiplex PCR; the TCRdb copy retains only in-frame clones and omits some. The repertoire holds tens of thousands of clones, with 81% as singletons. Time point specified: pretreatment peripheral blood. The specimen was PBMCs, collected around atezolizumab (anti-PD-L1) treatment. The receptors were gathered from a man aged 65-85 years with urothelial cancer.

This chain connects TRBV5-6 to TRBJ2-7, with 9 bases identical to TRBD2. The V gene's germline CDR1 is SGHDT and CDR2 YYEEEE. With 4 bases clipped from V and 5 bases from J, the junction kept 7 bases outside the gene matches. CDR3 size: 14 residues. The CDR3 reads CASSMGLATNEQYF. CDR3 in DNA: TGTGCCAGCAGCATGGGACTAGCTACGAACGAGCAGTACTTC.

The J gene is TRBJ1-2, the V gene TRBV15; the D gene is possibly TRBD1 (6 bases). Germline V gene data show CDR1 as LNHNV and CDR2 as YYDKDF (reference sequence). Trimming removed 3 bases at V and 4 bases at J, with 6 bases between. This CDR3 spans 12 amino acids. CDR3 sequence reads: CATSRTGYGYTF. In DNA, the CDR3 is TGTGCCACCAGCAGGACAGGCTATGGCTACACCTTC.

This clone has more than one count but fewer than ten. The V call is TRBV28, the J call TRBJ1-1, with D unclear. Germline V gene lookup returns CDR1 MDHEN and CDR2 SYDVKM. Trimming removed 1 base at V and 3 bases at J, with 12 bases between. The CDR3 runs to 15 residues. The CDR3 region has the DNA TGTGCCAGCAGTTTATTTGTAGTCGAGGACACTGAAGCTTTCTTT. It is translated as CASSLFVVEDTEAFF. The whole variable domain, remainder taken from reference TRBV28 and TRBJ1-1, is DVKVTQSSRYLVKRTGEKVFLECVQDMDHENMFWYRQDPGLGLRLIYFSYDVKMKEKGDIPEGYSVSREKKERFSLILESASTNQTSMYLCASSLFVVEDTEAFFGQGTRLTVV.

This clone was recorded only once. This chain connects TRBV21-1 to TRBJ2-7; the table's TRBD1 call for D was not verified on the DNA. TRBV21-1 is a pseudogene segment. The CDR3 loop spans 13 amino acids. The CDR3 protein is CASSTGGSYEQYF. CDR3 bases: TGTGCCAGCAGCACAGGGGGCTCCTACGAGCAGTACTTC.

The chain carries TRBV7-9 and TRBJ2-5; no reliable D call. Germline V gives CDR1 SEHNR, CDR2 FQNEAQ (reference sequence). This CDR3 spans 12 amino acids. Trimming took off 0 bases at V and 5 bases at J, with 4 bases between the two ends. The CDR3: CASSLASETQYF. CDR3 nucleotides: TGTGCCAGCAGCTTAGCCTCGGAGACCCAGTACTTC.

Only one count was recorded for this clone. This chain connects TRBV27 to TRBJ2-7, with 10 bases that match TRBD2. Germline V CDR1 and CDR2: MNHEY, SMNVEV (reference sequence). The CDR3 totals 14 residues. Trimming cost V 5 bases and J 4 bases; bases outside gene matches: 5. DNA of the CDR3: TGTGCCAGCAGTCTCATAGCGGGAGGTTACGAGCAGTACTTC. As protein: CASSLIAGGYEQYF.

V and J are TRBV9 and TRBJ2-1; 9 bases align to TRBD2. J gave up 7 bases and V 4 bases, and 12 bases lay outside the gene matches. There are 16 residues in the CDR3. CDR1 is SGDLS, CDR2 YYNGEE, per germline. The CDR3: CASSSHGREGPNEQFF. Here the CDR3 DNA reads TGTGCCAGCAGCTCCCATGGGCGGGAGGGCCCGAATGAGCAGTTCTTC.

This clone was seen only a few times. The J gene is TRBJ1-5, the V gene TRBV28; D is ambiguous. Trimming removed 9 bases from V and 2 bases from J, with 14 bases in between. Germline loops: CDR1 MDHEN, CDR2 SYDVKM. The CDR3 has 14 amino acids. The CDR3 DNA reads TGTGCCAGTTTGGCCGGGTTCCGCAATCAGCCCCAGCATTTT. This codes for CASLAGFRNQPQHF.

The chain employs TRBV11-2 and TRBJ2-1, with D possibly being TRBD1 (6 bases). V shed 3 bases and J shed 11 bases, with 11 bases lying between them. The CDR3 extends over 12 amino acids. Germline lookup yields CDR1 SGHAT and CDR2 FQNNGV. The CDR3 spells CASSFEGQKQFF. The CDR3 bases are TGTGCCAGCAGCTTCGAGGGACAAAAGCAGTTCTTC.

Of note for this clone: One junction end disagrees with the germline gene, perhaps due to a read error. CDR3 in DNA: TGTGCTAGCAGCTTAGCCAAAGGGGACAGAAATCAGCCCCAGCATTTT. Translating it yields CASSLAKGDRNQPQHF. The J gene is TRBJ1-5, the V gene TRBV7-7; 7 bases agree with TRBD1. The CDR3 extends over 16 amino acids. Germline V gene lookup returns CDR1 SSHAT and CDR2 FNYEAQ (reference sequence).

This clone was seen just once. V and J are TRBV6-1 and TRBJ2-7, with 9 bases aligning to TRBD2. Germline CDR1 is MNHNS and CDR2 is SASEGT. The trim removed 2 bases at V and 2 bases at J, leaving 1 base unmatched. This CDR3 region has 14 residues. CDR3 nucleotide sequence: TGTGCCAGCAGTGAAATAGCGGGGGCCTACGAGCAGTACTTC. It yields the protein CASSEIAGAYEQYF.

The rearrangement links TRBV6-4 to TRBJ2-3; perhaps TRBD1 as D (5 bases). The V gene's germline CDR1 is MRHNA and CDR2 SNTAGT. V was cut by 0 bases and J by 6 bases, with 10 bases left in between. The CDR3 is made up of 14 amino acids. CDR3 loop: CASSDSQGSDTQYF. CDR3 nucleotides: TGTGCCAGCAGTGACTCGCAGGGATCCGATACGCAGTATTTT.

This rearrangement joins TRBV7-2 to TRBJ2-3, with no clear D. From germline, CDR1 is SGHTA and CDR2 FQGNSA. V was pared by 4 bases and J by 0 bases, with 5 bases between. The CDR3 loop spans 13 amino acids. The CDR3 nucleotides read TGTGCCAGCAGCTCTCCTAGCACAGATACGCAGTATTTT. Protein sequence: CASSSPSTDTQYF.

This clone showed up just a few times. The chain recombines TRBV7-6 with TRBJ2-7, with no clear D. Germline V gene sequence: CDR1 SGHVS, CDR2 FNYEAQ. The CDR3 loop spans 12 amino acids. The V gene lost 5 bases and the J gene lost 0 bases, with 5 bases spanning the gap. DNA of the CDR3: TGTGCCAGCAGCCCGAGCTCCTACGAGCAGTACTTC. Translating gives CASSPSSYEQYF.

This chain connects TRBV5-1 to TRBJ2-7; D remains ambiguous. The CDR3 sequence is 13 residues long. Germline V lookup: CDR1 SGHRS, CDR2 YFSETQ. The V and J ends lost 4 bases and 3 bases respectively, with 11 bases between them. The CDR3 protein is CASSAQNVYEQYF. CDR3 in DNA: TGCGCCAGCAGCGCACAAAATGTCTACGAGCAGTACTTC.

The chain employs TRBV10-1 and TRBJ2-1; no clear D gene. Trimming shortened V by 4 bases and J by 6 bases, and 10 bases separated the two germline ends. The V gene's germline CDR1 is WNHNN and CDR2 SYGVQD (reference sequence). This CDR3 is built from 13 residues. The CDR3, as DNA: TGCGCCAGCAGTGTATTTAGGAGCAATGAGCAGTTCTTC. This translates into CASSVFRSNEQFF.

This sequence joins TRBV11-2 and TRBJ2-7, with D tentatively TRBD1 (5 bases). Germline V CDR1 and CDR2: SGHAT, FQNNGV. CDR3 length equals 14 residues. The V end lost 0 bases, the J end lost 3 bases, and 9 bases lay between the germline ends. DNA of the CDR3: TGTGCCAGCAGCTTAGATACTGGACACTACGAGCAGTACTTC. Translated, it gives CASSLDTGHYEQYF.

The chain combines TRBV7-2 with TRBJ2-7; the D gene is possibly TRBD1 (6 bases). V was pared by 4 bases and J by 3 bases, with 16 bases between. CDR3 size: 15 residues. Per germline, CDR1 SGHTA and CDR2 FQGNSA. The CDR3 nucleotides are TGTGCCAGCAGCTCCGGACAGAGCTTATACTACGAGCAGTACTTC. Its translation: CASSSGQSLYYEQYF. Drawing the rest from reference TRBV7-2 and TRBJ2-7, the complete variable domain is GAGVSQSPSNKVTEKGKDVELRCDPISGHTALYWYRQSLGQGLEFLIYFQGNSAPDKSGLPSDRFSAERTGGSVSTLTIQRTQQEDSAVYLCASSSGQSLYYEQYFGPGTRLTVT.

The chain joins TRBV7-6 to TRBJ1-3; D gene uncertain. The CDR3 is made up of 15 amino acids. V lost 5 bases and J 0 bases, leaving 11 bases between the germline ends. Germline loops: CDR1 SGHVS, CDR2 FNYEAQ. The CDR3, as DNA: TGTGCCAGCAGCCCTAGAGGGTCCTCTGGAAACACCATATATTTT. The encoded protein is CASSPRGSSGNTIYF.

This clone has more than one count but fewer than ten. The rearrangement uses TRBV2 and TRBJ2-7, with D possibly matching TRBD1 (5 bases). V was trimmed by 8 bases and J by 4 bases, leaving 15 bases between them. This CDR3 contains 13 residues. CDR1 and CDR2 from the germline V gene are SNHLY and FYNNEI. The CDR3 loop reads CASWGQERYEQYF. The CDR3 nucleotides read TGTGCCAGCTGGGGCCAAGAAAGATACGAGCAGTACTTC.

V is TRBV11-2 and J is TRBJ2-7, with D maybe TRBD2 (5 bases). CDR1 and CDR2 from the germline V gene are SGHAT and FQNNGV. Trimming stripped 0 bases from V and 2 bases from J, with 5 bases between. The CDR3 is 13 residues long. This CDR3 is CASSLELAYEQYF. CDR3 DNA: TGTGCCAGCAGCTTAGAACTAGCCTACGAGCAGTACTTC. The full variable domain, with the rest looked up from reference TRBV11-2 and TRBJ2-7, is EAGVAQSPRYKIIEKRQSVAFWCNPISGHATLYWYQQILGQGPKLLIQFQNNGVVDDSQLPKDRFSAERLKGVDSTLKIQPAKLEDSAVYLCASSLELAYEQYFGPGTRLTVT.

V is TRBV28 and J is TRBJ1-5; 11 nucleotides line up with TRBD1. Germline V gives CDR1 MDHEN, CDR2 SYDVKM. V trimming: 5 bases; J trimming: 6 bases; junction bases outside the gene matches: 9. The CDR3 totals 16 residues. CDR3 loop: CASSTKDRGHGQPQHF. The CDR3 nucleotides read TGTGCCAGCAGTACTAAGGACAGGGGGCATGGTCAGCCCCAGCATTTT.

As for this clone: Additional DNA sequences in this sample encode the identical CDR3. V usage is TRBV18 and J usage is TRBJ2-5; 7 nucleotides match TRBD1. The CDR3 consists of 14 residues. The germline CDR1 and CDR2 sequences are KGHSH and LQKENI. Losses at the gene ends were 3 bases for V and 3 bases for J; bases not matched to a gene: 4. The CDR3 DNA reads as TGTGCCAGCTCACCGCCTACAGGGGAAGAGACCCAGTACTTC. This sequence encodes CASSPPTGEETQYF. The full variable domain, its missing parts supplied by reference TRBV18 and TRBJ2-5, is NAGVMQNPRHLVRRRGQEARLRCSPMKGHSHVYWYRQLPEEGLKFMVYLQKENIIDESGMPKERFSAEFPKEGPSILRIQQVVRGDSAAYFCASSPPTGEETQYFGPGTRLLVL.

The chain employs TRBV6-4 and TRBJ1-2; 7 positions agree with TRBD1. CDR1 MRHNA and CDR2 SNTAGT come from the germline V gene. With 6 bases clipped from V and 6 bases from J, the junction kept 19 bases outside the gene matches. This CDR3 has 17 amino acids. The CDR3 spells CASRQREGAGKGDGYTF. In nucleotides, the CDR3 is TGTGCCAGCAGGCAACGGGAGGGGGCAGGAAAGGGCGATGGCTACACCTTC.

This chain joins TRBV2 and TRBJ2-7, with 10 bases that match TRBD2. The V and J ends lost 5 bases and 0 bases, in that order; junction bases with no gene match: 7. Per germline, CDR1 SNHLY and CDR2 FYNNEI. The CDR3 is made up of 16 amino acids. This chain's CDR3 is CASSKEGLASSYEQYF. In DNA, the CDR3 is TGTGCCAGCAGTAAAGAGGGACTAGCGAGCTCCTACGAGCAGTACTTC.

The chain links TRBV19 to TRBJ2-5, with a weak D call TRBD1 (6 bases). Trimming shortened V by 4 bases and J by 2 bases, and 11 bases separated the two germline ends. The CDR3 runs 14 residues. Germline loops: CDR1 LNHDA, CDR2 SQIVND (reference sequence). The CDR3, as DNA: TGTGCCAGTAGTAGGGGGACAAGACAAGAGACCCAGTACTTC. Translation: CASSRGTRQETQYF.

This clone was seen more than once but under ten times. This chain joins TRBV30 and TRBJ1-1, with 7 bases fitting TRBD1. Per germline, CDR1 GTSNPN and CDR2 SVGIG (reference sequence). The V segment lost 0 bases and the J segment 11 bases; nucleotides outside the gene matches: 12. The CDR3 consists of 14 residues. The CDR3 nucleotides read TGTGCCTGGAGTGTACGTCGGGCAGGGGGGAAGGCTTTCTTT. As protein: CAWSVRRAGGKAFF.

The CDR3 region is CASSSLQGASGANVLTF. CDR3 coding DNA: TGTGCCAGTTCGAGCCTACAGGGGGCCTCTGGGGCCAACGTCCTGACTTTC. The chain links TRBV19 to TRBJ2-6; TRBD1 matches at 9 bases. The germline V gene encodes CDR1 LNHDA and CDR2 SQIVND (reference sequence). With 8 bases clipped from V and 0 bases from J, the junction kept 8 bases outside the gene matches. This CDR3 is 17 amino acids long.

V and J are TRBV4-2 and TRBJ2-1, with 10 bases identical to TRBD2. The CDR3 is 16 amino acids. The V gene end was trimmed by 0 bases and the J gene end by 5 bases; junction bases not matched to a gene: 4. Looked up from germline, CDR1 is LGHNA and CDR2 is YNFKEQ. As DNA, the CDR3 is TGTGCCAGCAGCCAAGAGTGGCTAGCGGGAGACAATGAGCAGTTCTTC. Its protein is CASSQEWLAGDNEQFF.